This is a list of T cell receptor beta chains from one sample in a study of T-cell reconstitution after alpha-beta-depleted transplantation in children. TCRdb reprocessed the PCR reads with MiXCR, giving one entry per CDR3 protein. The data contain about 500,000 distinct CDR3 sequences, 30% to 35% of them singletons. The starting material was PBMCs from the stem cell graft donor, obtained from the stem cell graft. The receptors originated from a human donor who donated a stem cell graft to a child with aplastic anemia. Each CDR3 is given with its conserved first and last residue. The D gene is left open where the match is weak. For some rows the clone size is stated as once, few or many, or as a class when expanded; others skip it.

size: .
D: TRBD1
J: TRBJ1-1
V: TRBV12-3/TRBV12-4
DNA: TGTGCCAGCAGTTATGGGACAGGGGGTGATTTCTTT
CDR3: CASSYGTGGDFF

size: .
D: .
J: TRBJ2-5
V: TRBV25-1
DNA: TGTGCCAGCACCTCGTGGGAGACCCAGTACTTC
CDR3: CASTSWETQYF

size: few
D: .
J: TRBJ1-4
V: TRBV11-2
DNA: TGTGCCAGCAGCTTAGAGGGGGGCTTGCCGCCTAATGAAAAACTGTTTTTT
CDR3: CASSLEGGLPPNEKLFF

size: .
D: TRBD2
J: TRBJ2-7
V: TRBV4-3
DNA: TGCGCCAGCAGCCAAGGACTAGCGGGAGGCCCCGGGAACGAGCAGTACTTC
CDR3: CASSQGLAGGPGNEQYF

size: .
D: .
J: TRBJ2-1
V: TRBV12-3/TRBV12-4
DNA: TGTGCCAGCAGTGCGCGGGGGCGAAATGAGCAGTTCTTC
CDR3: CASSARGRNEQFF

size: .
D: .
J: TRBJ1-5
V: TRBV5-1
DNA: TGCGCCAGCAGCTTGGGGGACATAGATCAGCCCCAGCATTTT
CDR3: CASSLGDIDQPQHF

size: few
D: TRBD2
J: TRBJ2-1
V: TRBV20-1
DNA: TGCAGTGCTAGACCTACGGGTGGCGGGAGGACCTACAATGAGCAGTTCTTC
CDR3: CSARPTGGGRTYNEQFF

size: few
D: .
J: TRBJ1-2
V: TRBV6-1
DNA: TGTGCCAGCACCCACGGCAGGAGCAACTATGGCTACACCTTC
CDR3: CASTHGRSNYGYTF

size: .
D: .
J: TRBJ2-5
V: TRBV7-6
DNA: TGTGCCAGCAGCTTTCGACCCCTAGCGAGACAAGAGACCCAGTACTTC
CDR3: CASSFRPLARQETQYF

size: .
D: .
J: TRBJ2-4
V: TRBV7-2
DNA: TGTGCCAGCAGCGCAGACAGTGGAAACATTCAGTACTTC
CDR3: CASSADSGNIQYF

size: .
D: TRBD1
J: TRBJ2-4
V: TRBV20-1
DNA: TGCAGTGCTAGAGATCCGGGGACAGGGGGGACCCTAAACATTCAGTACTTC
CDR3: CSARDPGTGGTLNIQYF

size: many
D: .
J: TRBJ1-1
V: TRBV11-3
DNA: TGTGCCAGCAGTGGGGGGAAGAACACTGAAGCTTTCTTT
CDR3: CASSGGKNTEAFF

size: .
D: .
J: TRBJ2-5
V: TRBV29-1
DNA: TGCAGCGTTGAAATAAGGGGAGAGACCCAGTACTTC
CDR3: CSVEIRGETQYF

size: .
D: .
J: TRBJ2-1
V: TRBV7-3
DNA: TGTGCCAGCTGCGCGACGGGGAACGATGAGCAGTTCTTC
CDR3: CASCATGNDEQFF

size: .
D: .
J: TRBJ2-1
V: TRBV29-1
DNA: TGCAGCGTTGGCACGACACGGAGCTCCTACAATGAGCAGTTCTTC
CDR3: CSVGTTRSSYNEQFF

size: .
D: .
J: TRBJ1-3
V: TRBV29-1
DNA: TGCAGCGTTGGGACACGCTCTGGAAACACCATATATTTT
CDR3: CSVGTRSGNTIYF

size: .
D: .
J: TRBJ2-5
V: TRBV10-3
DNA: TGTGCCATCGGTGATGGACCCCCGGAGACCCAGTACTTC
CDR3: CAIGDGPPETQYF

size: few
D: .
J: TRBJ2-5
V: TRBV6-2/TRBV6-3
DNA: TGTGCCAGCAAAGGGTTACGAGAGACCCAGTACTTC
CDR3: CASKGLRETQYF

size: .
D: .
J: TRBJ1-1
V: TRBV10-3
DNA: TGTGCCACCGCCCTTAAAACTGAAGCTTTCTTT
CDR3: CATALKTEAFF

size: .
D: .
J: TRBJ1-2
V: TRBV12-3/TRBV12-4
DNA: TGTGCCAGCAGTTTGATTACGGCAGGGGAGGACTATGGCTACACCTTC
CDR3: CASSLITAGEDYGYTF

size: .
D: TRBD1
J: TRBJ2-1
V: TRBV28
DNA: TGTGCCAGCAGTTTACTAGACAGGGAAAACAATGAGCAGTTCTTC
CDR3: CASSLLDRENNEQFF

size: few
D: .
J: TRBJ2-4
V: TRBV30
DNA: TGTGCCTGGAGTGTGGGACTAGCCAAAAACATTCAGTACTTC
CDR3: CAWSVGLAKNIQYF

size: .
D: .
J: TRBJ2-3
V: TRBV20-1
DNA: TGCAGTGCTAGAGATTTAATTCGGGGCAGCACAGATACGCAGTATTTT
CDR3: CSARDLIRGSTDTQYF

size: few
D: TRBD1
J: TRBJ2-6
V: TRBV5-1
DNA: TGCGCCAGCAGCACGGACAGGGCCGGGGCCAACGTCCTGACTTTC
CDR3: CASSTDRAGANVLTF

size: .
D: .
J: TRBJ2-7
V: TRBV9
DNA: TGTGCCAGCAGTGAGACCCCCAGAAGCTCCTACGAGCAGTACTTC
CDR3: CASSETPRSSYEQYF

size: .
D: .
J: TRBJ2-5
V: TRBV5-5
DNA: TGTGCCAGCAGCTTGGTAGTAGGACTCGTTGAGGAGACCCAGTACTTC
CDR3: CASSLVVGLVEETQYF

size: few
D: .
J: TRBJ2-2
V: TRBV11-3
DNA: TGTGCCAGCAGGAATCCGGGACAGAACACCGGGGAGCTGTTTTTT
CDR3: CASRNPGQNTGELFF

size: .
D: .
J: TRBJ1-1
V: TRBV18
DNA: TGTGCCAGCTCACAGGGAGATTCCCCTGAAGCTTTCTTT
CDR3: CASSQGDSPEAFF

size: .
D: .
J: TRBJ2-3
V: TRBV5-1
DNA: TGCGCCAGCAGCTTGGGTGCGACAGGAGCGCGGGATACGCAGTATTTT
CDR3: CASSLGATGARDTQYF

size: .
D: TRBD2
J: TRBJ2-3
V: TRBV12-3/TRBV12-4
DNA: TGTGCCACCTCGATCGGGGGGACTAGCGGAGATACGCAGTATTTT
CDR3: CATSIGGTSGDTQYF

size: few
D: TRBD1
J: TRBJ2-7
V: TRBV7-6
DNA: TGTGCCAGCAGCTTAGCGCCAGGGGGCTCCTACGAGCAGTACTTC
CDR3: CASSLAPGGSYEQYF

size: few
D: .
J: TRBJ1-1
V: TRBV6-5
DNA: TGTGCCAGCAGTTACCCGAAGGGTACTGAAGCTTTCTTT
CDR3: CASSYPKGTEAFF

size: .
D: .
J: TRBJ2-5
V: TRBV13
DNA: TGTGCCAGCAGCTTAGGGAAAGTTGAAGAGACCCAGTACTTC
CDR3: CASSLGKVEETQYF

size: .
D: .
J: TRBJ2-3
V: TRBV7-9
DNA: TGTGCCAGCAGCCCCGATCGACTCACAGATACGCAGTATTTT
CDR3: CASSPDRLTDTQYF

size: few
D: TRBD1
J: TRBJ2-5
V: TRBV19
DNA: TGTGCCAGTAGTACTCCCCCGGGACAGGGGGTTTCACAAGAGACCCAGTACTTC
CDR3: CASSTPPGQGVSQETQYF

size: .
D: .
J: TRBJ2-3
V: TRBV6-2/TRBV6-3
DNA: TGTGCCAGCAGTCGCTCCAGCACAGATACGCAGTATTTT
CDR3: CASSRSSTDTQYF

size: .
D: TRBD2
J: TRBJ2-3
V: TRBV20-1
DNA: TGCAGTGCTGGCCGACTAGCGGGAGAGGGATTTAGAGGCACAGATACGCAGTATTTT
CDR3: CSAGRLAGEGFRGTDTQYF

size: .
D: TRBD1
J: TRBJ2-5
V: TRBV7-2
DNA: TGTGCCAGCAGCTTCCTGACAGGGACGCGGGAGACCCAGTACTTC
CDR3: CASSFLTGTRETQYF

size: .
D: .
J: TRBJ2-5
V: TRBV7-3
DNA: TGTGCCAGCAGCTCGAGCGGACGGGGAGAGACCCAGTACTTC
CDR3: CASSSSGRGETQYF

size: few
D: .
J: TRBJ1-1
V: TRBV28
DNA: TGTGCCAGCAGCCCGACAGCCATGAACACTGAAGCTTTCTTT
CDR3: CASSPTAMNTEAFF

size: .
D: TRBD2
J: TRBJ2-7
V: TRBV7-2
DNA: TGTGCCAGCAGCCTCCGGGAGGGCGGAACTTCGCGGCAGTACTTC
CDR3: CASSLREGGTSRQYF

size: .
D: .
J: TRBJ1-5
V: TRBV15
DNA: TGTGCCACCAGCAGAGCGGGGGGAAATCAGCCCCAGCATTTT
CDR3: CATSRAGGNQPQHF

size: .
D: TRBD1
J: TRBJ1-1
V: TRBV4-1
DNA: TGCGCCAGCAGCCAAGACAGTCGGACAGGGGGCATGGGGAACACTGAAGCTTTCTTT
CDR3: CASSQDSRTGGMGNTEAFF

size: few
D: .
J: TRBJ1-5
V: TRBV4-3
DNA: TGCGCCAGCAGCCAAGATACGGGGAAGAATCAGCCCCAGCATTTT
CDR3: CASSQDTGKNQPQHF

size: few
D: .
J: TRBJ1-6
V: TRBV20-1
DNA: TGCAGTGCCCCCTCCGCGGGACACGGGTCTAATTCACCCCTCCACTTT
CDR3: CSAPSAGHGSNSPLHF

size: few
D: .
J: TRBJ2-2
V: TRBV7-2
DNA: TGTGCCAGCAGCGCGGGACGGAACACCGGGGAGCTGTTTTTT
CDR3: CASSAGRNTGELFF

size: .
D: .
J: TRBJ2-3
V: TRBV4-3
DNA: TGCGCCAGCAGCCAAGTAGGCCGCGAGGGAGATACGCAGTATTTT
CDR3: CASSQVGREGDTQYF

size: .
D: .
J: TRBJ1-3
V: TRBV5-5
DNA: TGTGCCAGCAGCTTGGTCGGGAGATCGGGTGGAAACACCATATATTTT
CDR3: CASSLVGRSGGNTIYF